This passage covers 30 T cell receptor beta chains from one sample sequenced in a study of PD-1 blockade in classical Hodgkin lymphoma. Stated time point: cycle 4 day 1 (C4D1), after more than five weeks of nivolumab. No patient escaped relapse after autologous stem cell transplantation, and brentuximab vedotin exposure varied. Sequencing was performed with immunoSEQ multiplex PCR; in TCRdb, only in-frame clones are kept and a portion is missing. The sample holds approximately 21,000 clones, approximately 85% seen once. This specimen was peripheral blood mononuclear cells (PBMCs), taken before the fourth cycle of nivolumab. Receptors were obtained from a human donor with classical Hodgkin lymphoma.

The chain links TRBV7-6 to TRBJ1-5, with 7 positions matching TRBD1. Germline V CDR1 and CDR2: SGHVS, FNYEAQ. CDR3 size: 15 residues. Trimming at V came to 1 base and at J to 6 bases, leaving 6 bases not matched to a gene. CDR3 loop: CASSLEGTEGQPQHF. The CDR3 DNA sequence: TGTGCCAGCAGCTTAGAGGGGACAGAGGGTCAGCCCCAGCATTTT.

The chain combines TRBV5-1 with TRBJ2-5; 7 positions agree with TRBD1. Per the germline V gene, CDR1 is SGHRS and CDR2 is YFSETQ. This CDR3 region has 14 residues. Trimming at V came to 4 bases and at J to 1 base, leaving 4 bases not matched to a gene. CDR3 region: CASSHRDSQETQYF. The CDR3 DNA reads as TGCGCCAGCAGCCACCGGGACAGCCAAGAGACCCAGTACTTC.

The table lists this clone with a few counts. V and J are TRBV5-1 and TRBJ2-7; 7 bases match TRBD2. The CDR3 runs to 15 residues. V was clipped by 0 bases and J by 2 bases; unmatched bases: 5. The V gene's germline CDR1 is SGHRS and CDR2 YFSETQ. For the CDR3, the DNA is TGCGCCAGCAGCTTGGCCCCAGCGGGGCCCTACGAGCAGTACTTC. Amino acids: CASSLAPAGPYEQYF.

The chain has TRBV19 and TRBJ1-2; D is possibly TRBD1 (5 bases). Germline-derived CDR1 and CDR2 are LNHDA and SQIVND (reference sequence). V was pared by 0 bases and J by 10 bases, with 9 bases between. The CDR3 consists of 12 residues. The CDR3 DNA is TGTGCCAGTAGTATAGATTTACAGGCCTACACCTTC. It translates to CASSIDLQAYTF.

V gene TRBV19 combines with J gene TRBJ1-5, with D tentatively TRBD1 (5 bases). The CDR3 is made up of 15 amino acids. Germline loops: CDR1 LNHDA, CDR2 SQIVND (reference sequence). The germline V and J ends were trimmed by 7 bases and 4 bases, with 17 bases remaining between them. This chain's CDR3 is CASKRQGLGNQPQHF. Written as DNA, the CDR3 is TGTGCCAGTAAGAGGCAGGGACTGGGTAATCAGCCCCAGCATTTT.

This clone was picked up a small number of times. The J gene is TRBJ2-7, the V gene TRBV2; D is possibly TRBD1 (6 bases). V dropped 10 bases and J dropped 1 base, with 17 bases sitting between them. Germline loops: CDR1 SNHLY, CDR2 FYNNEI. This CDR3 comprises 14 residues. CDR3 in amino acids: CATQRDRKSYEQYF. The CDR3 DNA sequence: TGTGCCACCCAGAGAGACAGGAAATCCTACGAGCAGTACTTC.

The V gene is TRBV19, the J gene TRBJ2-1, with 11 bases fitting TRBD1. After removal of 5 bases from V and 7 bases from J, the junction contained 7 bases not matched to a gene. Germline V CDR1 and CDR2: LNHDA, SQIVND (reference sequence). The CDR3 has 15 amino acids. For the CDR3, the DNA is TGTGCCAGTAGTTCGGGACAGGGGGGTTGGAATGAGCAGTTCTTC. As protein: CASSSGQGGWNEQFF.

This sequence joins TRBV6-4 and TRBJ1-3; D ambiguous. CDR3 size: 14 residues. Trimming took 2 bases from V and 0 from J, leaving 5 bases between them. Germline V gene sequence: CDR1 MRHNA, CDR2 SNTAGT. Written as DNA, the CDR3 is TGTGCCAGCAGTGACCCGAACTCTGGAAACACCATATATTTT. Protein sequence: CASSDPNSGNTIYF.

V usage is TRBV7-9 and J usage is TRBJ2-6; the D gene is possibly TRBD2 (5 bases). The CDR3 length is 15 residues. Trimming took 5 bases from V and 2 from J, leaving 10 bases between them. CDR1 and CDR2 from the germline V gene are SEHNR and FQNEAQ (reference sequence). The CDR3 spells CASSPSGTGANVLTF. The CDR3 DNA reads as TGTGCCAGCAGCCCTTCGGGGACTGGGGCCAACGTCCTGACTTTC. Filled out from reference TRBV7-9 and TRBJ2-6, the complete variable domain reads DTGVSQNPRHKITKRGQNVTFRCDPISEHNRLYWYRQTLGQGPEFLTYFQNEAQLEKSRLLSDRFSAERPKGSFSTLEIQRTEQGDSAMYLCASSPSGTGANVLTFGAGSRLTVL.

This sequence joins TRBV4-1 and TRBJ2-5; D is uncertain. Deletions cut 1 base from V and 1 base from J, with 10 bases between. In germline, CDR1 is MGHRA, CDR2 YSYEKL. The CDR3 consists of 15 residues. CDR3 protein: CASSQGGNFQETQYF. As DNA, the CDR3 is TGCGCCAGCAGCCAAGGTGGCAATTTCCAAGAGACCCAGTACTTC.

This rearrangement joins TRBV6-5 to TRBJ2-7; TRBD2 matches 11 bases. Germline CDR1 and CDR2: MNHEY and SVGAGI. The V gene end was trimmed by 5 bases and the J gene end by 7 bases; junction bases not matched to a gene: 10. The CDR3 covers 15 residues. Here the CDR3 reads CASSSGRGLAAEQYF. The DNA of the CDR3 is TGTGCCAGCAGTAGTGGGAGGGGACTAGCGGCGGAGCAGTACTTC.

This chain connects TRBV27 to TRBJ2-5; 8 bases align to TRBD2. The CDR3 totals 15 residues. Germline V gene lookup returns CDR1 MNHEY and CDR2 SMNVEV (reference sequence). V lost 6 bases and J lost 3; bases outside the gene matches: 9. CDR3 in amino acids: CASSEAGTRKETQYF. CDR3 in DNA: TGTGCCAGCAGCGAAGCCGGGACTAGGAAAGAGACCCAGTACTTC.

This clone was seen only a few times. The chain links TRBV6-1 to TRBJ1-2; unclear D gene. Trimming stripped 7 bases from V and 0 bases from J, with 9 bases between. CDR1 and CDR2 from the germline V gene are MNHNS and SASEGT. CDR3 size: 13 residues. In DNA, the CDR3 is TGTGCCAGCACTAGGGCCCCTAACTATGGCTACACCTTC. This sequence encodes CASTRAPNYGYTF.

The chain recombines TRBV10-3 with TRBJ2-1; 7 nucleotides align to TRBD1. Per the germline V gene, CDR1 is ENHRY and CDR2 is SYGVKD. The CDR3 consists of 14 residues. The ends lost 6 bases at V and 6 bases at J; junction bases unmatched: 8. Written as DNA, the CDR3 is TGTGCCATCAGCGAAATCTACAGGGGCAATGAGCAGTTCTTC. Amino acids: CAISEIYRGNEQFF.

The chain recombines TRBV6-1 with TRBJ1-2; the D is unclear. The germline V and J ends were trimmed by 3 bases and 2 bases, with 10 bases remaining between them. Germline V gives CDR1 MNHNS, CDR2 SASEGT. The CDR3 extends over 14 amino acids. CDR3 sequence: CASSEEVWNYGYTF. The CDR3 DNA is TGTGCCAGCAGTGAGGAAGTCTGGAACTATGGCTACACCTTC.

The chain uses TRBV5-1 and TRBJ2-3; D gene unclear. V was shortened by 4 bases and J by 5 bases, with 8 bases between the two germline ends. Germline V CDR1 and CDR2: SGHRS, YFSETQ. The CDR3 loop spans 12 amino acids. Here the CDR3 reads CASSKSEDTQYF. The CDR3 DNA reads as TGCGCCAGCAGCAAATCAGAAGATACGCAGTATTTT. Full variable domain (rest looked up from reference TRBV5-1 and TRBJ2-3): KAGVTQTPRYLIKTRGQQVTLSCSPISGHRSVSWYQQTPGQGLQFLFEYFSETQRNKGNFPGRFSGRQFSNSRSEMNVSTLELGDSALYLCASSKSEDTQYFGPGTRLTVL.

The gene calls are TRBV5-1 and TRBJ1-6; the D gene is possibly TRBD1 (6 bases). The CDR3 is made up of 14 amino acids. Trimming shortened V by 0 bases and J by 10 bases, and 11 bases separated the two germline ends. The V gene's germline CDR1 is SGHRS and CDR2 YFSETQ. CDR3 sequence reads: CASSLAGGGSPLHF. Written as DNA, the CDR3 is TGCGCCAGCAGCTTGGCCGGGGGCGGCTCACCCCTCCACTTT.

V and J are TRBV6-1 and TRBJ1-2; D remains unclear. Between the trimmed V and J ends, which lost 4 bases and 4 bases, there was a span of 10 bases. The CDR3 is 13 residues long. Germline V CDR1 and CDR2: MNHNS, SASEGT. For the CDR3, the DNA is TGTGCCAGCAGTGCAAATGCAGCCTATGGCTACACCTTC. It specifies CASSANAAYGYTF.

On this clone itself: Sequence at one end of the junction differs from germline and may be a read error. The chain couples TRBV19 to TRBJ2-7; D may match TRBD1 or TRBD2 (7 bases each). The germline V gene has CDR1 LNHDA and CDR2 SQIVND (reference sequence). The CDR3 has 16 amino acids. The CDR3 bases are TGTGCCAGTAGTCTAGAATACAGGGGAGGGGTCTACGAGCAGTACTTC. Protein product: CASSLEYRGGVYEQYF.

The rearrangement links TRBV6-1 to TRBJ2-5, with 9 bases lining up with TRBD1. There are 15 residues in the CDR3. The trim removed 0 bases at V and 3 bases at J, leaving 2 bases unmatched. Germline V gives CDR1 MNHNS, CDR2 SASEGT. CDR3 coding DNA: TGTGCCAGCAGTGAAGCCCGGACAGGGGAAGAGACCCAGTACTTC. Protein: CASSEARTGEETQYF.

The CDR3 nucleotides read TGTGCCAGCTCACAAGGGAACACTGAAGCTTTCTTT. The encoded protein is CASSQGNTEAFF. The V call is TRBV18, the J call TRBJ1-1, with D unclear. V was clipped by 4 bases and J by 1 base, with 4 bases between them. The CDR3 loop spans 12 amino acids. The germline CDR1 and CDR2 sequences are KGHSH and LQKENI.

The CDR3 nucleotides read TGTGCCAGCAGGAATATGATGGGACAGGGGGCGTCGGACACTGAAGCTTTCTTT. As protein: CASRNMMGQGASDTEAFF. The V call is TRBV28, the J call TRBJ1-1; 12 nucleotides line up with TRBD1. V shed 6 bases and J 3 bases; nucleotides not matched to a gene: 14. The CDR3 consists of 18 residues. Germline loops: CDR1 MDHEN, CDR2 SYDVKM.

The chain carries TRBV7-9 and TRBJ2-7, with D perhaps TRBD1 (6 bases). CDR1 and CDR2 (germline): SEHNR, FQNEAQ (reference sequence). The CDR3 covers 13 residues. V was cut by 5 bases and J by 2 bases, with 10 bases left in between. CDR3 DNA sequence: TGTGCCAGCAGCAAGGACAGAGCCTACGAGCAGTACTTC. Its translation is CASSKDRAYEQYF.

The V call is TRBV6-5, the J call TRBJ2-3; 7 bases line up with TRBD2. With V trimmed by 6 bases and J by 0 bases, 6 bases remained unmatched. CDR1 is MNHEY and CDR2 is SVGAGI in the germline V gene. The CDR3 runs to 15 residues. CDR3 DNA sequence: TGTGCCAGCAGCAGGCTAGCGGATAGCACAGATACGCAGTATTTT. Translation gives CASSRLADSTDTQYF.

The chain combines TRBV18 with TRBJ1-1; TRBD1 might be the D (5 bases). Germline V gives CDR1 KGHSH, CDR2 LQKENI. The CDR3 runs to 15 residues. The V gene lost 4 bases and the J gene lost 2 bases, with 14 bases spanning the gap. The CDR3 DNA reads TGTGCCAGCTCACTAAAGACTGGGGACAACACTGAAGCTTTCTTT. Protein product: CASSLKTGDNTEAFF.

V usage is TRBV18 and J usage is TRBJ1-5; TRBD1 matches at 7 bases. CDR3 length equals 14 residues. V shed 3 bases, J shed 5 bases, and the junction held 4 bases outside the gene matches. Germline-derived CDR1 and CDR2 are KGHSH and LQKENI. CDR3 region: CASSPDRLDQPQHF. CDR3 nucleotides: TGTGCCAGCTCACCGGACAGGCTCGATCAGCCCCAGCATTTT. The whole variable domain, remainder taken from reference TRBV18 and TRBJ1-5, is NAGVMQNPRHLVRRRGQEARLRCSPMKGHSHVYWYRQLPEEGLKFMVYLQKENIIDESGMPKERFSAEFPKEGPSILRIQQVVRGDSAAYFCASSPDRLDQPQHFGDGTRLSIL.

The chain is built from TRBV6-5 and TRBJ2-5; D is unresolved. The V and J ends lost 1 base and 5 bases respectively, with 8 bases between them. In germline, CDR1 is MNHEY, CDR2 SVGAGI. The CDR3 is 13 residues long. The CDR3 nucleotides read TGTGCCAGCAGTTACTTTCCCCGGGAGACCCAGTACTTC. Its protein product is CASSYFPRETQYF.

This chain joins TRBV7-8 and TRBJ1-5, with D maybe TRBD1 (5 bases). The germline V gene has CDR1 SGHVS and CDR2 FQNEAQ. Between the trimmed V and J ends, which lost 5 bases and 0 bases, there was a span of 23 bases. The length of the CDR3 is 19 residues. In DNA form, the CDR3 reads TGTGCCAGCAGCCCGCACCGCAGGGATACATTGTATAGCAATCAGCCCCAGCATTTT. Translated, it gives CASSPHRRDTLYSNQPQHF.

The chain couples TRBV15 to TRBJ2-7, with 8 bases lining up with TRBD1. Germline CDR1 and CDR2: LNHNV and YYDKDF (reference sequence). The CDR3 runs 15 residues. The V gene end was trimmed by 2 bases and the J gene end by 3 bases; junction bases not matched to a gene: 6. The DNA of the CDR3 is TGTGCCACCAGCAGATCGACAGGGGAGAGCTACGAGCAGTACTTC. This encodes CATSRSTGESYEQYF.

V is TRBV7-2 and J is TRBJ2-1; D remains ambiguous. This CDR3 comprises 13 residues. In germline, CDR1 is SGHTA, CDR2 FQGNSA. Trimming stripped 1 base from V and 15 bases from J, with 16 bases between. Written as DNA, the CDR3 is TGTGCCAGCAGCTTAGACCCCTTAGAGGCGCGGTTCTTC. Residues: CASSLDPLEARFF.